Each of the 27 T cell receptor beta chains below was sequenced from the same sample in a study of early T cells in non-severe SARS-CoV-2 infection. From the 5' RACE reads, TCRdb called clonotypes with MiXCR, one entry per CDR3 protein. The sample holds about 46,000 distinct CDR3 sequences, more than 4.5% seen once. The specimen comprised whole blood, sampled at baseline. The receptors come from an adult who was a healthcare worker with PCR-confirmed SARS-CoV-2 infection or an uninfected control (not recorded which).

The gene calls are TRBV20-1 and TRBJ2-1; 9 nucleotides agree with TRBD2. V lost 5 bases to trimming and J lost 6 bases; unmatched junction nucleotides: 11. Germline CDR1 is DFQATT and CDR2 is SNEGSKA (reference sequence). This CDR3 comprises 15 residues. The chain's CDR3 is CSAQKLAGLGNEQFF. CDR3 DNA: TGCAGTGCTCAAAAACTAGCGGGCCTAGGCAATGAGCAGTTCTTC.

This clonotype was picked up a small number of times. The V call is TRBV27, the J call TRBJ2-1; 7 nucleotides line up with TRBD2. The CDR3 sequence is 13 residues long. Germline V gene lookup returns CDR1 MNHEY and CDR2 SMNVEV (reference sequence). V lost 6 bases, J lost 11 bases, and 10 bases stayed unmatched. CDR3 sequence reads: CASRPSGIQKQFF. As DNA, the CDR3 is TGTGCCAGCAGGCCTAGCGGTATTCAAAAGCAGTTCTTC.

This clonotype has a count of ten or more. This chain links TRBV5-1 with TRBJ2-2, with D perhaps matching TRBD2 (6 bases). This CDR3 comprises 13 residues. CDR1 SGHRS and CDR2 YFSETQ come from the germline V gene. The V gene lost 2 bases and the J gene lost 9 bases, with 11 bases spanning the gap. The CDR3 loop is CASSLTGDRELFF. Written as DNA, the CDR3 is TGCGCCAGCAGCTTAACGGGAGATCGGGAGCTGTTTTTT. The full variable domain, in which reference TRBV5-1 and TRBJ2-2 provide the parts outside the CDR3, is KAGVTQTPRYLIKTRGQQVTLSCSPISGHRSVSWYQQTPGQGLQFLFEYFSETQRNKGNFPGRFSGRQFSNSRSEMNVSTLELGDSALYLCASSLTGDRELFFGEGSRLTVL.

A note on this clonotype: A read error is possible here, since a much larger clone lies one base away. J is TRBJ2-1 and V is TRBV7-9, with 9 bases aligning to TRBD1. Germline lookup yields CDR1 SEHNR and CDR2 FQNEAQ (reference sequence). The CDR3 sequence is 15 residues long. Written as DNA, the CDR3 is TGTGCCAGCAGCCCGACAGGGGGAACTCGCAATGAGCAGTCCTTC. Protein sequence: CASSPTGGTRNEQSF.

This clonotype was recorded many times. The chain employs TRBV12-3 or TRBV12-4 and TRBJ2-7, with D maybe TRBD1 (6 bases). The CDR3 is 13 amino acids. The germline V and J ends were trimmed by 5 bases and 2 bases, with 10 bases remaining between them. The CDR3 protein is CASSRQEAYEQYF. CDR3 in DNA: TGTGCCAGCAGTAGACAGGAAGCCTACGAGCAGTACTTC.

This clonotype turned up a few times. V is TRBV19 and J is TRBJ2-1; TRBD1 agrees at 7 bases. J was trimmed by 2 bases and V by 6 bases; bases with no gene match: 4. Looked up from germline, CDR1 is LNHDA and CDR2 is SQIVND (reference sequence). The CDR3 is made up of 14 amino acids. The CDR3 region is CASRRDSPYNEQFF. In DNA form, the CDR3 reads TGTGCCAGTAGACGGGACAGCCCCTACAATGAGCAGTTCTTC.

The chain links TRBV30 to TRBJ2-7; 10 positions agree with TRBD1. The CDR3 is made up of 14 amino acids. Germline V gene lookup returns CDR1 GTSNPN and CDR2 SVGIG (reference sequence). V dropped 1 base and J dropped 5; count of bases not matched to a gene: 5. The CDR3 spells CAWSGGQGTHEQYF. In DNA form, the CDR3 reads TGTGCCTGGAGTGGGGGACAGGGGACCCACGAGCAGTACTTC.

The table lists this clonotype with many counts. The chain uses TRBV7-3 and TRBJ1-1; TRBD1 matches at 7 bases. The CDR3 consists of 13 residues. The V segment lost 11 bases and the J segment 2 bases; nucleotides outside the gene matches: 8. The germline gives CDR1 SGHTA, CDR2 FQGTGA. The chain's CDR3 is CADRDSPNTEAFF. The CDR3 DNA reads as TGTGCCGACAGGGACAGCCCTAACACTGAAGCTTTCTTT. The full variable domain, completed using reference TRBV7-3 and TRBJ1-1, is GAGVSQTPSNKVTEKGKYVELRCDPISGHTALYWYRQSLGQGPEFLIYFQGTGAADDSGLPNDRFFAVRPEGSVSTLKIQRTERGDSAVYLCADRDSPNTEAFFGQGTRLTVV.

This clonotype was counted at least ten times. The chain carries TRBV28 and TRBJ2-6; no definite D call. The CDR3 spans 15 residues. Per the germline V gene, CDR1 is MDHEN and CDR2 is SYDVKM. V lost 2 bases to trimming and J lost 3 bases, with 8 bases between them. CDR3 nucleotides: TGTGCCAGCAGTTTAAGCTTGGGTGGGGCCAACGTCCTGACTTTC. Its translation is CASSLSLGGANVLTF.

This clonotype appeared many times. The chain employs TRBV10-2 and TRBJ2-6; D is unclear. The CDR3 consists of 19 residues. V shed 0 bases and J shed 0 bases, with 15 bases lying between them. The germline V gene encodes CDR1 WSHSY and CDR2 SAAADI. CDR3: CASSESGSGRSSGANVLTF. CDR3 DNA sequence: TGCGCCAGCAGTGAGTCAGGTTCTGGCAGGAGCTCTGGGGCCAACGTCCTGACTTTC.

This clonotype was seen at least ten times. V gene TRBV6-1 combines with J gene TRBJ1-4, with 7 positions matching TRBD1. This CDR3 contains 15 residues. CDR1 and CDR2 (germline): MNHNS, SASEGT. Germline trimming cut 2 bases from V and 6 bases from J; bases unmatched to any gene: 6. The DNA for the CDR3 is TGTGCCAGCAGTGAACCCGGGACAGCCCATGAAAAACTGTTTTTT. Encoded protein: CASSEPGTAHEKLFF.

This clonotype was detected only a few times. The V and J genes are TRBV20-1 and TRBJ2-7; 10 bases align to TRBD1. The CDR3 runs to 19 residues. The trim removed 5 bases at V and 0 bases at J, leaving 19 bases unmatched. Germline-derived CDR1 and CDR2 are DFQATT and SNEGSKA (reference sequence). The DNA for the CDR3 is TGCAGTGCTCCCTCCTTCCTTGACAGGGGGCCACCAGACTCCTACGAGCAGTACTTC. It specifies CSAPSFLDRGPPDSYEQYF.

This clonotype came up many times. The chain is built from TRBV6-5 and TRBJ2-3, with TRBD1 identical over 11 bases. Germline CDR1 reads MNHEY; CDR2 reads SVGAGI. Germline trimming cut 6 bases from V and 4 bases from J; bases unmatched to any gene: 6. CDR3 size: 15 residues. CDR3 in amino acids: CASRDPGQGADTQYF. Here the CDR3 DNA reads TGTGCCAGCAGGGACCCGGGACAGGGGGCAGATACGCAGTATTTT.

This clonotype has only a few counts. One end of the junction fails to match germline, which may point to a read error. The chain couples TRBV24-1 to TRBJ2-1; 8 nucleotides align to TRBD2. The CDR3 covers 13 residues. CDR1 is KGHDR, CDR2 SFDVKD, per germline. CDR3 residues: CATRPTSDNEQFF. CDR3 coding DNA: TGTGCCACCAGGCCGACTAGCGACAACGAGCAGTTCTTC.

The sample holds many counts of this clonotype. The rearrangement links TRBV11-2 to TRBJ1-1; no clear D. CDR1 SGHAT and CDR2 FQNNGV come from the germline V gene. The CDR3 consists of 13 residues. The V and J ends lost 1 base and 3 bases respectively, with 6 bases between them. Here the CDR3 DNA reads TGTGCCAGCAGCTTAGGGACGGACACTGAAGCTTTCTTT. Amino acid sequence: CASSLGTDTEAFF.

This clonotype came up a few times. The V gene is TRBV6-5, the J gene TRBJ2-1, with 9 bases identical to TRBD1. This CDR3 has 16 residues. Trimming removed 2 bases from V and 7 bases from J; junction bases left unmatched: 9. Germline CDR1 reads MNHEY; CDR2 reads SVGAGI. The CDR3, as DNA: TGTGCCAGCAGTTACAGGGGGACAGGGCTTTCGAATGAGCAGTTCTTC. Protein: CASSYRGTGLSNEQFF.

This clonotype was recorded many times. This chain connects TRBV29-1 to TRBJ2-3; D may be TRBD2 (6 bases). Germline V gene data show CDR1 as SQVTM and CDR2 as ANQGSEA. V was shortened by 3 bases and J by 6 bases, with 13 bases between the two germline ends. The CDR3 is 13 residues long. The CDR3 loop is CSVDGGTLDTQYF. In nucleotides, the CDR3 is TGCAGCGTTGATGGGGGGACTTTGGATACGCAGTATTTT.

In this sample, this clonotype is medium-sized. The chain combines TRBV3-1 with TRBJ2-1; 10 nucleotides agree with TRBD2. V was pared by 0 bases and J by 9 bases, with 8 bases of the junction left unmatched. Germline V lookup: CDR1 LGHDT, CDR2 YNNKEL (reference sequence). The CDR3 contains 16 residues. The CDR3, as DNA: TGTGCCAGCAGCCAAGAACAGCGGGAGGGCCTTGGTGAGCAGTTCTTC. It is translated as CASSQEQREGLGEQFF.

This clonotype occurred many times. This chain uses TRBV7-3 with TRBJ2-5; TRBD1 matches at 8 bases. The V gene's germline CDR1 is SGHTA and CDR2 FQGTGA. The CDR3 runs 14 residues. J gave up 4 bases and V 5 bases, and 6 bases lay outside the gene matches. This CDR3 reads CASSRTGGRETQYF. CDR3 DNA sequence: TGTGCCAGCAGCCGTACAGGGGGGAGAGAGACCCAGTACTTC.

This clonotype was detected ten times or more. V usage is TRBV2 and J usage is TRBJ2-1; tentatively, D is TRBD2 (5 bases). From germline, CDR1 is SNHLY and CDR2 FYNNEI. This CDR3 comprises 16 residues. With 0 bases removed from V and 7 bases from J, the gap between germline ends came to 16 bases. The CDR3 spells CASSEAPRQIANEQFF. CDR3 nucleotide sequence: TGTGCCAGCAGTGAAGCCCCACGCCAGATAGCGAATGAGCAGTTCTTC.

This clonotype appeared a few times. J is TRBJ2-6 and V is TRBV6-5; D tentatively fits TRBD1 or TRBD2 (7 bases each). This CDR3 has 15 amino acids. Between the trimmed V and J ends, which lost 5 bases and 4 bases, there was a span of 12 bases. Germline assignment: CDR1 MNHEY and CDR2 SVGAGI. This CDR3 is CASSQGGEGANVLTF. CDR3 nucleotides: TGTGCCAGCAGTCAGGGGGGGGAGGGGGCCAACGTCCTGACTTTC.

This clonotype has a count of ten or more. The chain employs TRBV20-1 and TRBJ2-4; no firm D call. The CDR3 extends over 13 amino acids. Trimming stripped 6 bases from V and 1 base from J, with 10 bases between. In germline, CDR1 is DFQATT, CDR2 SNEGSKA (reference sequence). DNA for the CDR3: TGCAGTGCGTTTTGGGTCGCCAAAAACATTCAGTACTTC. Protein sequence: CSAFWVAKNIQYF.

This clonotype showed up many times. V and J are TRBV6-5 and TRBJ2-2, with TRBD1 matching 8 bases. V lost 0 bases, J lost 4 bases, and 4 bases stayed unmatched. Germline CDR1 and CDR2: MNHEY and SVGAGI. The CDR3 loop spans 16 amino acids. CDR3 DNA sequence: TGTGCCAGCAGTTACTCGACAGGGGTTGCCACCGGGGAGCTGTTTTTT. This encodes CASSYSTGVATGELFF.

This clonotype was detected many times. The gene calls are TRBV20-1 and TRBJ2-1; 8 bases fit TRBD2. Per germline, CDR1 DFQATT and CDR2 SNEGSKA (reference sequence). With 0 bases clipped from V and 5 bases from J, the junction kept 3 bases outside the gene matches. The CDR3 consists of 14 residues. The CDR3 region is CSARELADHNEQFF. The CDR3 coding sequence is TGCAGTGCTAGAGAACTAGCGGACCACAATGAGCAGTTCTTC.

This chain connects TRBV27 to TRBJ2-4; D possibly corresponds to TRBD1 (7 bases). The CDR3 totals 15 residues. Germline assignment: CDR1 MNHEY and CDR2 SMNVEV (reference sequence). The V end was cut by 6 bases, the J end by 1 base, with 13 bases between. The CDR3 DNA is TGTGCCAGCAGGGAGGGCAGGGGGGCCAAAAACATTCAGTACTTC. It encodes CASREGRGAKNIQYF.

The table lists this clonotype with many counts. CDR3 protein: CASSSDRWGTEAFF. CDR3 sequence (DNA): TGTGCCAGCAGTTCGGACAGGTGGGGCACTGAAGCTTTCTTT. V is TRBV28 and J is TRBJ1-1, with 7 bases matching TRBD1. The CDR3 has 14 residues. Trimming took 4 bases from V and 4 from J; bases not matched to a gene: 6. Per the germline V gene, CDR1 is MDHEN and CDR2 is SYDVKM.

This clonotype has ten or more counts. V gene TRBV28 combines with J gene TRBJ1-2; 9 nucleotides agree with TRBD1. CDR1 MDHEN and CDR2 SYDVKM come from the germline V gene. The CDR3 extends over 16 amino acids. Trimming removed 4 bases from V and 4 bases from J; junction bases left unmatched: 10. This CDR3 reads CASSSTGQGRGYGYTF. Written as DNA, the CDR3 is TGTGCCAGCAGTTCTACGGGACAGGGCCGCGGCTATGGCTACACCTTC.